The sequence of this T cell receptor (beta chain) was determined in a study of shared clonotypes between healthy human individuals. Study-level points and caveats: With a handful of donors compared, about 5% of naive CD4 clonotypes were shared. The study generally estimated greater richness for naive than memory subsets.

Several immunoSEQ plates received, in even portions, the genomic DNA of each subset. In the original analysis: Filtering differed for immunoSEQ, which gave only junction sequences without quality scores. The assay was immunoSEQ multiplex PCR, and TCRdb's table has in-frame clones only and misses some. V, J and clone size reflect that table, while D and trimming were determined from the DNA. The data show 2 million to 2.5 million clones, with 85% to 95% seen just once and 0.3% to 0.4% held by the top ten. Comments on this clone: No antigen is known for it. Additional DNA sequences in this sample encode the identical CDR3.

The germline gives CDR1 MNHEY, CDR2 SMNVEV (reference sequence). This CDR3 has 14 residues. Trimming took 3 bases from V and 1 from J, leaving 9 bases between them. The TCR sequence derives from a man between 18 and 29 years old in good health. Some clones in this sample may be carry-over from other donors' samples. The chain carries TRBV27 and TRBJ1-1; no firm D call. Material for sequencing was naive CD4+ T cells from PBMCs. The subset was: CD45RA+ positively selected. In DNA form, the CDR3 reads TGTGCCAGCAGTTTCAGTACCGCGAACACTGAAGCTTTCTTT. Translation gives CASSFSTANTEAFF.